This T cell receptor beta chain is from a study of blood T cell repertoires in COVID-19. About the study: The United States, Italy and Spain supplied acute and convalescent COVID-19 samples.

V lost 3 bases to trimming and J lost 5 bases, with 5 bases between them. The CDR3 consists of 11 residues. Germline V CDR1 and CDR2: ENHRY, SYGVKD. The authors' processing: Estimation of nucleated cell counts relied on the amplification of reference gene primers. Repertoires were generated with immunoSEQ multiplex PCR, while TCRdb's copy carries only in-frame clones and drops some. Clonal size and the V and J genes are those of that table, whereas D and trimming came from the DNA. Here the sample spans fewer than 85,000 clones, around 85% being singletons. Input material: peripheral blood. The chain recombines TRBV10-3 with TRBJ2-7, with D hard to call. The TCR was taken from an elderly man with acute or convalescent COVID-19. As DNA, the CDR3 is TGTGCCATCAGTGAACGGGACGAGCAGTACTTC. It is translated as CAISERDEQYF.